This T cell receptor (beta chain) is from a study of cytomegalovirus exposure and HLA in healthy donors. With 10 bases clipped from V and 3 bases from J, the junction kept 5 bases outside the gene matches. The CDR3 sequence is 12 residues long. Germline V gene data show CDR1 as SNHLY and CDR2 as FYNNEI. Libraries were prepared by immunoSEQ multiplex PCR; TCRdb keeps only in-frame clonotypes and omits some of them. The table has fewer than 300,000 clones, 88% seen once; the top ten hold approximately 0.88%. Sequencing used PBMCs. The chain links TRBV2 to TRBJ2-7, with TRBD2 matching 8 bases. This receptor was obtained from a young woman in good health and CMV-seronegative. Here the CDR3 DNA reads TGTGCCACCCGGGGGGGGAGCTACGAGCAGTACTTC. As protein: CATRGGSYEQYF.